This T cell receptor (beta chain) originates from a study of molecular identifiers for immune sequencing clone quantification. General observations from the study: Effector cells had over 99% of their molecules in clones above 20 RNA copies, while naive cells had under 1%.

Sorted naive CD8 T cells were those defined as CD8+CD4-CCR7+CD45RA+. Regarding this clonotype: As yet, its antigen is unknown.

Listed TCR primers and previously described methods were used for bulk TCR libraries. MiXCR was run by TCRdb on the PCR reads, yielding one entry per CDR3 protein. The sample contains 60,000 to 70,000 distinct CDR3 sequences, 15% to 20% of which appear only once. V dropped 4 bases and J dropped 3 bases, with 16 bases sitting between them. Looked up from germline, CDR1 is SGHAT and CDR2 is FQNNGV. The CDR3 loop spans 15 amino acids. The sample taken for sequencing was naive CD8+ T cells from blood, with Jurkat cell RNA spiked in. This sample's subset: FACS-sorted CD8+CD4-CCR7+CD45RA+ naive T cells. The receptor comes from a human donor in good health. Some libraries in this study had Jurkat cell RNA spiked in. The chain employs TRBV11-2 and TRBJ2-7; a weak D match, TRBD2 (7 bases). Here the CDR3 DNA reads TGTGCCAGCAGCTCAGCCGGAGGGGGGGGCTACGAGCAGTACTTC. Amino acid sequence: CASSSAGGGGYEQYF.